This T cell receptor (beta chain) was captured in a study of blood T cell repertoires in COVID-19 (dated by TCRdb to the early 2020s). With regard to the full study: The collaborator samples originated in the United States, Italy and Spain and spanned the acute and convalescent phases of COVID-19. Where HLA class I and class II types were available, the types were taken from metadata supplied by the sample provider, not from assay-based typing. Subjects who had been exposed to COVID-19, were actively infected with it, or had recovered from it provided the deeply sampled blood TCRbeta repertoires that made up the dataset. The sample metadata nearly always contained a de-identified subject ID, COVID-19 status, age in years and sex. A freely available public database, intended as a resource for researchers studying the immune response to SARS-CoV-2, is where the repertoires were released. The material from the prospective study consisted of cDNA or gDNA derived from T cells, B-cell-depleted T cells, or PBMCs. Samples came from the ongoing ImmuneRACE study (first 160 participants) plus 1,254 subjects from 6 global collaborators.

What the study reported, not specific to this receptor: Clinical and demographic metadata were provided uncurated, with the amount varying by source and participant.

Collaborating institutions collected whole blood in K2EDTA tubes following their own protocols. For TCRbeta analysis, collaborators shipped samples as frozen whole blood, isolated PBMCs, or DNA extracted from either of those sample types. The CDR3 measures 18 amino acids from cysteine to phenylalanine. Only the CDR3 region is kept as DNA, spanning 54 bases read in frame from base 1. Unmatched junction bases come to 19, with V trimmed by 6 bases and J by 11 bases. In the germline V gene, CDR1 corresponds to MDHEN and CDR2 to SYDVKM. For this clone: What antigen it recognizes has not been identified. Within one base of it there is no much larger clone, and no base qualities were kept.

The immunoSEQ Assay, a bias-controlled multiplex PCR, was used to amplify TCRbeta CDR3 regions from genomic DNA. As for the original processing: Nucleated cell counts per sample were estimated from amplification of reference gene primers within the assay. To quantify the absolute abundance of each unique TCRbeta CDR3 rearrangement, sequence reads were collapsed and filtered. Productive Simpson clonality was computed per sample as the square root of Simpson's diversity index over productive rearrangements. TCRdb carries this immuneACCESS record with in-frame sequences only. Its versions omit some clonotypes, under half of them owing to an unresolved V gene in the studies checked, with the rest unexplained. That table is the source of V, J and clone size, and D and trimming were worked out from the DNA. The sample data list about 200,000 clones, and almost 90% of these were observed just once. Around 1.7% of the sample lies in the top ten.

The sequencing sample was made of peripheral blood. The sequence was obtained from a man aged 18 to 29 with active or convalescent COVID-19. The chain links TRBV28 with TRBJ2-3; 14 central nucleotides agree with TRBD2. The nucleotides are TGTGCCAGCAGCCCAACCACGGAAACCGGGACTAGCGGGAGCGAGCAGTATTTT. Its translation is CASSPTTETGTSGSEQYF.